One sample yielded the 22 T cell receptor beta chains listed below, sequenced in a study of cytomegalovirus exposure and HLA in healthy donors. Data came from immunoSEQ multiplex PCR; TCRdb stores just in-frame clones and leaves some out. The table lists about 110,000 clones, 88% of them singletons. The sequenced sample consisted of PBMCs. These receptors were taken from a woman in her late teens or twenties in good health and CMV-seropositive.

The chain uses TRBV4-3 and TRBJ1-3; 12 nucleotides align to TRBD1. Trimming cost V 3 bases and J 1 base; bases outside gene matches: 4. Germline CDR1 is LGHNA and CDR2 is YSLEER. The CDR3 sequence is 17 residues long. CDR3 region: CASSQRDRGLSGNTIYF. CDR3 coding DNA: TGCGCCAGCAGCCAGAGGGACAGGGGGCTTTCTGGAAACACCATATATTTT.

The V call is TRBV15, the J call TRBJ1-1, with D uncertain. Germline loops: CDR1 LNHNV, CDR2 YYDKDF (reference sequence). This CDR3 is 13 amino acids long. Trimming left V 2 bases short and J 4 bases short, with 8 bases between. CDR3 in amino acids: CATSRTRGTEAFF. CDR3 DNA: TGTGCCACCAGCAGAACTCGTGGCACTGAAGCTTTCTTT. Full variable domain (outside the CDR3, taken from reference TRBV15 and TRBJ1-1): DAMVIQNPRYQVTQFGKPVTLSCSQTLNHNVMYWYQQKSSQAPKLLFHYYDKDFNNEADTPDNFQSRRPNTSFCFLDIRSPGLGDTAMYLCATSRTRGTEAFFGQGTRLTVV.

The chain is built from TRBV28 and TRBJ2-4, with D possibly matching TRBD1 (5 bases). Germline lookup yields CDR1 MDHEN and CDR2 SYDVKM. V dropped 5 bases and J dropped 6 bases, with 14 bases sitting between them. The CDR3 consists of 14 residues. The CDR3 loop reads CASSRSGPGNIQYF. CDR3 nucleotide sequence: TGTGCCAGCAGTCGGTCAGGGCCGGGAAACATTCAGTACTTC.

This clone showed up just a few times. Other DNA sequences in this sample translate to the same CDR3. V is TRBV4-1 and J is TRBJ1-1; D is perhaps TRBD1 (5 bases). V shed 1 base and J shed 1 base, with 7 bases lying between them. There are 14 residues in the CDR3. Germline V gives CDR1 MGHRA, CDR2 YSYEKL. CDR3 loop: CASSQVGGNTEAFF. Here the CDR3 DNA reads TGCGCCAGCAGCCAAGTGGGGGGGAACACTGAAGCTTTCTTT.

The V and J genes are TRBV2 and TRBJ2-7, with 10 bases lining up with TRBD1. J was trimmed by 2 bases and V by 6 bases; bases with no gene match: 10. The V gene's germline CDR1 is SNHLY and CDR2 FYNNEI. CDR3 length equals 16 residues. CDR3 nucleotides: TGTGCCAGCAGGGGAGCCGGACAGGGGGAAACCTACGAGCAGTACGTC. Amino acid sequence: CASRGAGQGETYEQYV.

This chain connects TRBV4-3 to TRBJ2-5; D possibly corresponds to TRBD1 (5 bases). Germline values: CDR1 LGHNA, CDR2 YSLEER. The CDR3 sequence is 15 residues long. The ends were cut back, 0 bases at V and 5 bases at J, with 13 bases in the middle. CDR3 residues: CASSQDRAGMETQYF. Here the CDR3 DNA reads TGCGCCAGCAGCCAAGATCGAGCAGGGATGGAGACCCAGTACTTC.

The rearrangement links TRBV15 to TRBJ2-7, with D perhaps matching TRBD2 (5 bases). Per the germline V gene, CDR1 is LNHNV and CDR2 is YYDKDF (reference sequence). The CDR3 is made up of 15 amino acids. V was shortened by 0 bases and J by 7 bases, with 16 bases between the two germline ends. As DNA, the CDR3 is TGTGCCACCAGCAGAGATCGTGTACCATCGGGGGAGCAGTACGTC. Translated: CATSRDRVPSGEQYV.

This sequence joins TRBV7-9 and TRBJ1-4, with TRBD1 matching over 10 bases. V was clipped by 1 base and J by 8 bases; unmatched bases: 4. This CDR3 is 15 amino acids long. Germline-derived CDR1 and CDR2 are SEHNR and FQNEAQ (reference sequence). The CDR3 DNA sequence: TGTGCCAGCAGCTTAGATCCGGACAGGGGGGAAAAACTGTTTTTT. Its protein is CASSLDPDRGEKLFF. The variable domain in full, with the rest retrieved from reference TRBV7-9 and TRBJ1-4, is DTGVSQNPRHKITKRGQNVTFRCDPISEHNRLYWYRQTLGQGPEFLTYFQNEAQLEKSRLLSDRFSAERPKGSFSTLEIQRTEQGDSAMYLCASSLDPDRGEKLFFGSGTQLSVL.

This sequence joins TRBV28 and TRBJ1-5, with TRBD1 matching over 7 bases. Germline CDR1 is MDHEN and CDR2 is SYDVKM. The CDR3 contains 13 residues. V lost 6 bases and J lost 6; bases outside the gene matches: 5. The CDR3 protein is CASRTGIGQPQHF. CDR3 in DNA: TGTGCCAGCAGGACAGGGATAGGTCAGCCCCAGCATTTT.

The rearrangement links TRBV19 to TRBJ1-1; 8 nucleotides align to TRBD1. The CDR3 totals 15 residues. Germline CDR1 reads LNHDA; CDR2 reads SQIVND (reference sequence). V lost 5 bases to trimming and J lost 0 bases; unmatched junction nucleotides: 5. The CDR3 DNA is TGTGCCAGTAGTTCGTCACAGGGGGTGAACACTGAAGCTTTCTTT. This sequence encodes CASSSSQGVNTEAFF. Variable domain in full (rest from reference TRBV19 and TRBJ1-1): DGGITQSPKYLFRKEGQNVTLSCEQNLNHDAMYWYRQDPGQGLRLIYYSQIVNDFQKGDIAEGYSVSREKKESFPLTVTSAQKNPTAFYLCASSSSQGVNTEAFFGQGTRLTVV.

The V gene is TRBV18, the J gene TRBJ1-4; perhaps TRBD1 as D (6 bases). This CDR3 is 16 amino acids long. Trimming shortened V by 3 bases and J by 7 bases, and 18 bases separated the two germline ends. CDR1 and CDR2 from the germline V gene are KGHSH and LQKENI. CDR3: CASSPTGRPESEKLFF. The CDR3 DNA follows: TGTGCCAGCTCACCGACAGGTCGACCGGAGAGTGAAAAACTGTTTTTT.

The rearrangement links TRBV29-1 to TRBJ1-6; TRBD1 matches 9 bases. CDR3 size: 14 residues. Germline trimming cut 7 bases from V and 10 bases from J; bases unmatched to any gene: 11. Germline V CDR1 and CDR2: SQVTM, ANQGSEA. The CDR3 is CSARTGEVSSPLHF. The CDR3 DNA follows: TGCAGCGCGAGGACAGGGGAGGTCAGCTCACCCCTCCACTTT.

In its sample, this clone was seen once. The chain employs TRBV16 and TRBJ2-2, with TRBD1 matching over 7 bases. CDR1 is KGHSY, CDR2 FQNENV, per germline. The J segment lost 0 bases and the V segment lost 1 base, leaving 2 bases of the junction unmatched. The CDR3 is made up of 16 amino acids. The CDR3 DNA reads TGTGCCAGCAGCCAATGGGGGACAGCGAACACCGGGGAGCTGTTTTTT. Translating it yields CASSQWGTANTGELFF. The full variable domain, its missing parts supplied by reference TRBV16 and TRBJ2-2, is GEEVAQTPKHLVRGEGQKAKLYCAPIKGHSYVFWYQQVLKNEFKFLISFQNENVFDETGMPKERFSAKCLPNSPCSLEIQATKLEDSAVYFCASSQWGTANTGELFFGEGSRLTVL.

The chain carries TRBV7-8 and TRBJ2-7; D ambiguous. V was trimmed by 3 bases and J by 0 bases, leaving 18 bases between them. The germline V gene has CDR1 SGHVS and CDR2 FQNEAQ. The CDR3 runs to 17 residues. CDR3 nucleotide sequence: TGTGCCAGCAGCTTTACAGCAGGAACGATGAGCTCCTACGAGCAGTACTTC. Amino acids: CASSFTAGTMSSYEQYF.

This sequence joins TRBV5-6 and TRBJ1-5; D is unresolved. With 4 bases removed from V and 1 base from J, the gap between germline ends came to 12 bases. The CDR3 has 15 residues. Germline V CDR1 and CDR2: SGHDT, YYEEEE. The CDR3, as DNA: TGTGCCAGCAGCGAGGCATTTGGGAGCAATCAGCCCCAGCATTTT. It yields the protein CASSEAFGSNQPQHF.

The CDR3 spells CASSPTPTRNTEAFF. As DNA, the CDR3 is TGTGCCAGCAGTCCCACCCCCACACGGAACACTGAAGCTTTCTTT. The V and J genes are TRBV25-1 and TRBJ1-1, with unresolved D. V lost 5 bases and J 1 base, leaving 14 bases between the germline ends. CDR1 and CDR2 from the germline V gene are MGHDK and SYGVNS. The CDR3 consists of 15 residues.

The CDR3 nucleotides are TGTGCCAGCAAGACCTCTATAGCGAATCAGCCCCAGCATTTT. Its protein is CASKTSIANQPQHF. The chain employs TRBV6-5 and TRBJ1-5; D is uncertain. Looked up from germline, CDR1 is MNHEY and CDR2 is SVGAGI. The V gene lost 7 bases and the J gene lost 4 bases, with 14 bases spanning the gap. CDR3 length: 14 amino acids.

The CDR3, as DNA: TGTGCCAGCAGCGCCCGGGGGGGCGAGGAGACCCAGTACTTC. This gives the protein CASSARGGEETQYF. The chain couples TRBV9 to TRBJ2-5; 8 positions match TRBD2. CDR3 size: 14 residues. With V trimmed by 3 bases and J by 5 bases, 6 bases remained unmatched. The germline gives CDR1 SGDLS, CDR2 YYNGEE.

The chain joins TRBV7-2 to TRBJ1-2, with 8 bases fitting TRBD1. V was pared by 3 bases and J by 8 bases, with 8 bases of the junction left unmatched. Germline-derived CDR1 and CDR2 are SGHTA and FQGNSA. The CDR3 covers 14 residues. CDR3 sequence (DNA): TGTGCCAGCAGCTTCCAGGGACAGGCGCGCGGCTACACCTTC. As protein: CASSFQGQARGYTF.

The V call is TRBV7-6, the J call TRBJ1-2; D perhaps matches TRBD1 (6 bases). Trimming removed 1 base at V and 10 bases at J, with 13 bases between. From germline, CDR1 is SGHVS and CDR2 FNYEAQ. The CDR3 contains 13 residues. The CDR3 bases are TGTGCCAGCAGCTTAGAATTGGACAGCTCCTACACCTTC. Protein sequence: CASSLELDSSYTF. Variable domain in full (rest from reference TRBV7-6 and TRBJ1-2): GAGVSQSPRYKVTKRGQDVALRCDPISGHVSLYWYRQALGQGPEFLTYFNYEAQQDKSGLPNDRFSAERPEGSISTLTIQRTEQRDSAMYRCASSLELDSSYTFGSGTRLTVV.

This chain connects TRBV7-2 to TRBJ2-2, with 7 bases identical to TRBD2. V lost 8 bases and J lost 0; bases outside the gene matches: 3. Germline V gives CDR1 SGHTA, CDR2 FQGNSA. This CDR3 is 14 amino acids long. The CDR3 region is CASRAGPNTGELFF. CDR3 in DNA: TGTGCCAGCCGAGCGGGGCCGAACACCGGGGAGCTGTTTTTT.

V and J are TRBV11-2 and TRBJ2-2; 11 bases agree with TRBD2. The length of the CDR3 is 19 residues. The V gene's germline CDR1 is SGHAT and CDR2 FQNNGV. V dropped 1 base and J dropped 3; count of bases not matched to a gene: 10. CDR3 nucleotide sequence: TGTGCCAGCAGCTTAGTTAGTGCTAGCGGGGGGACTTACACCGGGGAGCTGTTTTTT. This codes for CASSLVSASGGTYTGELFF. Supplemented by reference TRBV11-2 and TRBJ2-2, the full variable domain reads EAGVAQSPRYKIIEKRQSVAFWCNPISGHATLYWYQQILGQGPKLLIQFQNNGVVDDSQLPKDRFSAERLKGVDSTLKIQPAKLEDSAVYLCASSLVSASGGTYTGELFFGEGSRLTVL.